This TCR beta chain was sequenced for a study of PD-1 blockade in classical Hodgkin lymphoma. For the study at large: Patients had nivolumab dosed at 3 mg/kg, delivered intravenously every 2 weeks.

Time point given: cycle 4 day 1 (C4D1), after six to seven weeks of nivolumab. Relapse was seen in all patients after autologous stem cell transplantation, and brentuximab vedotin exposure was variable. Germline V gene sequence: CDR1 SGHAT, CDR2 FQNNGV. The CDR3 spans 12 residues. Between the trimmed V and J ends, which lost 5 bases and 1 base, there was a span of 4 bases. This table comes from immunoSEQ multiplex PCR, and its TCRdb copy is limited to in-frame clones, with some not included. The sample has some 53,000 clones, about 89% seen once. The study's findings and limits: Patients were excluded if nivolumab began under 1 year after ASCT (the autologous transplant).

Concerning this clone itself: Antigen specificity is unknown.

This chain joins TRBV11-2 and TRBJ2-3; D ambiguous. The receptor's source is a human donor with classical Hodgkin lymphoma. The sample was peripheral blood mononuclear cells (PBMCs), taken before the fourth cycle of nivolumab. Written as DNA, the CDR3 is TGTGCCAGCAGCCTACGCACAGATACGCAGTATTTT. It is translated as CASSLRTDTQYF. Looking up the rest from reference TRBV11-2 and TRBJ2-3 gives the full variable domain: EAGVAQSPRYKIIEKRQSVAFWCNPISGHATLYWYQQILGQGPKLLIQFQNNGVVDDSQLPKDRFSAERLKGVDSTLKIQPAKLEDSAVYLCASSLRTDTQYFGPGTRLTVL.